These 24 T cell receptor beta chains came from one sample sequenced in a study of prognosis after radiotherapy for stage I lung cancer. The TCR beta CDR3 region was amplified from genomic DNA, with two rounds of multiplex PCR being used for the amplification. Amplification in first-round PCR relied on primers specific to each TRBV and TRBJ gene. TCRdb analysed the multiplex PCR reads with MiXCR anew, one entry per CDR3 protein. Of some 60,000 distinct CDR3 sequences listed, more than 20% were seen once; the top ten hold 7.5%. The sample was PBMCs, taken before or after stereotactic body radiation therapy (not recorded which). These receptors were collected from a donor aged 50 or older with non-small cell lung cancer.

This clonotype was detected ten times or more. The rearrangement joins TRBV7-2 to TRBJ1-2, with unresolved D. CDR3 length: 12 amino acids. The germline V gene encodes CDR1 SGHTA and CDR2 FQGNSA. With 5 bases removed from V and 4 bases from J, the gap between germline ends came to 8 bases. The chain's CDR3 is CASSLDGYGYTF. CDR3 DNA sequence: TGTGCCAGCAGCCTAGACGGCTATGGCTACACCTTC.

The table lists this clonotype with many counts. This chain uses TRBV19 with TRBJ1-3, with no clear D. V was clipped by 11 bases and J by 0 bases, with 14 bases between them. The CDR3 is 14 residues long. Germline V lookup: CDR1 LNHDA, CDR2 SQIVND (reference sequence). The CDR3 is CAGGDRSSGNTIYF. The DNA for the CDR3 is TGTGCCGGCGGAGACCGAAGCTCTGGAAACACCATATATTTT.

This clonotype was counted at least ten times. The chain combines TRBV19 with TRBJ1-5; D remains unclear. V lost 4 bases and J lost 0, with 10 bases in between. The V gene's germline CDR1 is LNHDA and CDR2 SQIVND (reference sequence). This CDR3 is 15 amino acids long. In DNA form, the CDR3 reads TGTGCCAGTAGTAGTTCCGGGAGTAGCAATCAGCCCCAGCATTTT. This translates into CASSSSGSSNQPQHF.

This clonotype was found many times. CDR3 sequence: CASSEGGGYNSPLHF. CDR3 nucleotides: TGTGCCAGCAGTGAAGGGGGGGGTTATAATTCACCCCTCCACTTT. The V gene is TRBV2, the J gene TRBJ1-6; possibly TRBD1 for D (5 bases). This CDR3 contains 15 residues. V lost 1 base, J lost 4 bases, and 8 bases lay in between. Looked up from germline, CDR1 is SNHLY and CDR2 is FYNNEI.

This clonotype appeared many times. The gene calls are TRBV4-1 and TRBJ1-1, with 7 bases aligning to TRBD1. This CDR3 comprises 14 residues. Looked up from germline, CDR1 is MGHRA and CDR2 is YSYEKL. V gave up 2 bases and J gave up 8 bases; unmatched junction bases: 8. Here the CDR3 DNA reads TGCGCCAGCAGCCAATCCCAGGGGGAAAGAGAAGCTTTCTTT. This translates into CASSQSQGEREAFF.

This clonotype was detected many times. This chain joins TRBV6-1 and TRBJ2-7; D is possibly TRBD2 (6 bases). V was pared by 7 bases and J by 0 bases, with 13 bases between. CDR3 length: 14 amino acids. The germline V gene encodes CDR1 MNHNS and CDR2 SASEGT. CDR3: CASTADGGSYEQYF. For the CDR3, the DNA is TGTGCCAGCACCGCCGACGGGGGCTCCTACGAGCAGTACTTC.

This clonotype was picked up a small number of times. J is TRBJ2-1 and V is TRBV4-1; 13 bases line up with TRBD2. CDR3 size: 19 residues. J was trimmed by 6 bases and V by 4 bases; bases with no gene match: 15. The germline gives CDR1 MGHRA, CDR2 YSYEKL. Here the CDR3 reads CASSRSPGTSGEQCNEQFF. The CDR3 DNA follows: TGCGCCAGCAGCCGAAGTCCCGGGACTAGCGGGGAACAATGCAATGAGCAGTTCTTC.

A few counts support this clonotype. A single base separates this from a much larger clone, so it may be a read error. The chain recombines TRBV6-2 or TRBV6-3 with TRBJ1-1, with D unclear. The CDR3 is 15 residues long. Looked up from germline, CDR1 is MNHEY and CDR2 is SVGEGT. CDR3 nucleotide sequence: TGTGACAGCAGTTACCCCCGGTCAGCTAACACTGAAGCTTTCTTT. Protein: CDSSYPRSANTEAFF.

This clonotype was seen ten or more times. The J gene is TRBJ2-4, the V gene TRBV18; the D is unclear. The CDR3 runs to 14 residues. Trimming left V 1 base short and J 2 bases short, with 6 bases between. CDR1 and CDR2 (germline): KGHSH, LQKENI. CDR3 sequence: CASSPQGPKNIQYF. The CDR3, as DNA: TGTGCCAGCTCACCACAGGGCCCCAAAAACATTCAGTACTTC. Filled out from reference TRBV18 and TRBJ2-4, the complete variable domain reads NAGVMQNPRHLVRRRGQEARLRCSPMKGHSHVYWYRQLPEEGLKFMVYLQKENIIDESGMPKERFSAEFPKEGPSILRIQQVVRGDSAAYFCASSPQGPKNIQYFGAGTRLSVL.

This clonotype has a single count. A read error may explain this, as a much larger clone is one base away. V usage is TRBV5-1 and J usage is TRBJ2-5; D could derive from TRBD1 or TRBD2 (5 bases each). This CDR3 is built from 16 residues. The germline V gene encodes CDR1 SGHRS and CDR2 YFSETQ. The CDR3 is CARSYAGTEIWETQYF. The CDR3 nucleotides are TGCGCCAGGAGCTACGCCGGGACCGAAATTTGGGAGACCCAGTACTTC.

Remarks on this clonotype: The junction and the germline gene differ at one end; a read error may be behind it. The chain joins TRBV5-1 to TRBJ2-3; 9 nucleotides align to TRBD2. The germline CDR1 and CDR2 sequences are SGHRS and YFSETQ. The CDR3 is 17 amino acids. Written as DNA, the CDR3 is TGCGCCAGCAACCCCAGCCTTGGGCGGGGGGGCACAGAAACGCAGTATTTT. Protein: CASNPSLGRGGTETQYF.

This clonotype was observed a handful of times. This sequence joins TRBV9 and TRBJ1-1; 9 bases match TRBD1. The CDR3 is 13 amino acids. Germline CDR1 and CDR2: SGDLS and YYNGEE. V shed 3 bases and J 4 bases; nucleotides not matched to a gene: 1. The CDR3 coding sequence is TGTGCCAGCAGCGAGACAGGGGGCACTGAAGCTTTCTTT. This encodes CASSETGGTEAFF.

The chain links TRBV6-1 to TRBJ1-2; 9 nucleotides align to TRBD1. Germline loops: CDR1 MNHNS, CDR2 SASEGT. The CDR3 is 13 amino acids. After removal of 10 bases from V and 8 bases from J, the junction contained 11 bases not matched to a gene. CDR3 sequence (DNA): TGTGCCACCGGGACAGGGTACTATGAAGGCTACACCTTC. Translation: CATGTGYYEGYTF.

Ten or more counts support this clonotype. The V call is TRBV5-6, the J call TRBJ1-5; D is unresolved. CDR3 length: 14 residues. V was cut by 1 base and J by 2 bases, with 7 bases left in between. Germline V gene lookup returns CDR1 SGHDT and CDR2 YYEEEE. As DNA, the CDR3 is TGTGCCAGCAGCTTGAGACTGCGCAATCAGCCCCAGCATTTT. It yields the protein CASSLRLRNQPQHF.

In the case of this clonotype: A far larger clone is one nucleotide away, so this likely arose from a read error. The chain is built from TRBV6-5 and TRBJ2-3; D is perhaps TRBD2 (6 bases). Germline V gene lookup returns CDR1 MNHEY and CDR2 SVGAGI. The CDR3 has 14 residues. Trimming removed 8 bases at V and 4 bases at J, with 16 bases between. CDR3 bases: TGTGCCAGCTGGGGGGTCATGGACGCAGATACGCAGTATTTT. This sequence encodes CASWGVMDADTQYF.

In this sample, this clonotype turned up many times. The chain's CDR3 is CSARDPGGTQPQHF. DNA of the CDR3: TGCAGTGCTAGAGATCCAGGGGGGACTCAGCCCCAGCATTTT. J is TRBJ1-5 and V is TRBV20-1; 7 bases are a match to TRBD1. Germline V gene sequence: CDR1 DFQATT, CDR2 SNEGSKA (reference sequence). The V segment lost 0 bases and the J segment 6 bases; nucleotides outside the gene matches: 5. The CDR3 has 14 residues.

This clonotype appeared many times. The rearrangement links TRBV5-6 to TRBJ1-3; D ambiguous. Germline V gives CDR1 SGHDT, CDR2 YYEEEE. This CDR3 is 15 amino acids long. With 0 bases removed from V and 0 bases from J, the gap between germline ends came to 7 bases. The CDR3 loop is CASSLGESSGNTIYF. In DNA, the CDR3 is TGTGCCAGCAGCTTGGGGGAGAGCTCTGGAAACACCATATATTTT.

This clonotype has a count of ten or more. V gene TRBV6-1 combines with J gene TRBJ2-7; D is unclear. V lost 7 bases to trimming and J lost 4 bases, with 11 bases between them. In germline, CDR1 is MNHNS, CDR2 SASEGT. This CDR3 spans 12 amino acids. CDR3 DNA: TGTGCCAGCACCGACTCAGTTTACGAGCAGTACTTC. Its protein product is CASTDSVYEQYF.

There are many counts of this clonotype. The chain combines TRBV18 with TRBJ1-2, with a weak D call TRBD1 (6 bases). The V gene lost 2 bases and the J gene lost 8 bases, with 15 bases spanning the gap. Germline V gene sequence: CDR1 KGHSH, CDR2 LQKENI. This CDR3 region has 14 residues. The CDR3 spells CASSPSSGVEGYTF. The DNA of the CDR3 is TGTGCCAGCTCACCATCTTCAGGGGTGGAAGGCTACACCTTC.

At least ten counts were recorded for this clonotype. The chain combines TRBV27 with TRBJ2-1, with TRBD1 identical over 8 bases. Germline V CDR1 and CDR2: MNHEY, SMNVEV (reference sequence). J was trimmed by 7 bases and V by 3 bases; bases with no gene match: 5. This CDR3 is built from 14 residues. CDR3 nucleotides: TGTGCCAGCAGTTTCACCAGGGGGCGGAATGAGCAGTTCTTC. Amino acids: CASSFTRGRNEQFF.

This clonotype was seen ten or more times. This chain uses TRBV12-3 or TRBV12-4 with TRBJ2-5; TRBD2 might be the D (6 bases). The V end was cut by 7 bases, the J end by 0 bases, with 9 bases between. This CDR3 is built from 13 residues. Here the CDR3 DNA reads TGTGCCAGCAACCGGAGGGACCAAGAGACCCAGTACTTC. Amino acid sequence: CASNRRDQETQYF.

As to this clonotype: One base away lies a much larger clone, so this may be a sequencing read error. This likely comes from a read error, as the CDR3 has no conserved phenylalanine or tryptophan at its end. The V and J genes are TRBV5-1 and TRBJ2-5; TRBD2 is a possible D gene (5 bases). V gave up 1 base and J gave up 2 bases, with 12 bases separating them. Germline assignment: CDR1 SGHRS and CDR2 YFSETQ. The CDR3 contains 15 residues. Written as DNA, the CDR3 is TGCGCCAGCAGCTTGACGGGGTTGGCACAAGAGACCCAGTACCTC. Protein: CASSLTGLAQETQYL.

With regard to this clonotype: A far bigger clonotype differs at one base, so this is likely a read error. The gene calls are TRBV6-2 or TRBV6-3 and TRBJ1-4; no definite D call. The ends were cut back, 7 bases at V and 8 bases at J, with 14 bases in the middle. The CDR3 covers 13 residues. Germline V gene lookup returns CDR1 MNHEY and CDR2 SVGEGT. CDR3 sequence reads: CASKGCVMEKLFF. CDR3 in DNA: TGTGCCAGCAAGGGATGTGTCATGGAAAAACTGTTTTTT.

With regard to this clonotype: Because it lacks the conserved phenylalanine or tryptophan at the end, this CDR3 is likely a read error. The J gene is TRBJ2-7, the V gene TRBV6-1; weak D call: TRBD1 (5 bases). Germline CDR1 reads MNHNS; CDR2 reads SASEGT. Trimming took 1 base from V and 4 from J, leaving 14 bases between them. The CDR3 is 15 residues long. Here the CDR3 reads CASSEVGLLLYEQYL. The CDR3 DNA follows: TGTGCCAGCAGTGAAGTGGGGCTCTTATTGTACGAGCAGTACCTC.